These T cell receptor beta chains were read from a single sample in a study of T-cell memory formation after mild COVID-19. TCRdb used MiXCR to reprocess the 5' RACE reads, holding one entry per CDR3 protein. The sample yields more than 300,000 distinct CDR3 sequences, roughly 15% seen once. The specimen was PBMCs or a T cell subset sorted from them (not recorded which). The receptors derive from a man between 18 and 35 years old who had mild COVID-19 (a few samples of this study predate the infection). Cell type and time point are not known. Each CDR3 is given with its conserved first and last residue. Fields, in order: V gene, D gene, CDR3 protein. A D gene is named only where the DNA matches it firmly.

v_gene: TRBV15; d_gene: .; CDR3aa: CATSRAKGGGPDTQYF
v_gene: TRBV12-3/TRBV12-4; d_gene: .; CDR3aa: CASSLSRSGFDGYTF
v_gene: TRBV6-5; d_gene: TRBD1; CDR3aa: CASSYLGQGSYEQYF
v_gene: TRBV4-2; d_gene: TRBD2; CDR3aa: CASSQRSGGPLGEQFF
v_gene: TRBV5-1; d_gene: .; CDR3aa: CASSLDSAKNIQYF
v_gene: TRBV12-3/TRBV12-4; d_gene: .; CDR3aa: CASSYRASGTDTQYF
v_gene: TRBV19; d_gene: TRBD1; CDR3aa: CASSMGQGGDIQYF
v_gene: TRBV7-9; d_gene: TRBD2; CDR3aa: CASSPGRAGGLSIQYF
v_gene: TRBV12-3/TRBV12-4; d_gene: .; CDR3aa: CASSVLGQHLYGYTF
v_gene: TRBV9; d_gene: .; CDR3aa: CASSEGNTGELFF
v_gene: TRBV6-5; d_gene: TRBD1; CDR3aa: CASRAAGQGQRLSSYNEQFF
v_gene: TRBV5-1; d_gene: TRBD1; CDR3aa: CASSPQGAPQPQHF
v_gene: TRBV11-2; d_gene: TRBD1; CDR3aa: CASSRTGWEQYF
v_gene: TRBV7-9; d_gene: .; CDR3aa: CASSPTTGAIYEQYF
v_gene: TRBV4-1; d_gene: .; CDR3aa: CASSQVPESSYNSPLHF
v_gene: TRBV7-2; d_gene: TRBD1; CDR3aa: CASSPDRGNTGELFF
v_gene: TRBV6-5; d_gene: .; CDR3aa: CASSYNLPGGYEQYF
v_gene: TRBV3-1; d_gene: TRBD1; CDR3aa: CASSPWGQGRTEAFF
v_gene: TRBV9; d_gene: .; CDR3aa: CASSVSQGRGDTQYF
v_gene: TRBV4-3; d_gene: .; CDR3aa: CASSQKARGQETQYF
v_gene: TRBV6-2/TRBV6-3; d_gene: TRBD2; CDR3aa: CASTKTSGYNEQFF
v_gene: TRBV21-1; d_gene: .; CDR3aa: CASSKGSCTGANVLTF
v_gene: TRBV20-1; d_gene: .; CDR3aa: CSAIGTTFYNEQFF
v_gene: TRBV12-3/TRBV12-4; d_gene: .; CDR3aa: CASSFDSSITDTQYF
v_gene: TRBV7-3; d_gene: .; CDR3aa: CASSSLAADTQYF
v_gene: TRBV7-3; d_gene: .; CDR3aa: CASSPTTNYGYTF
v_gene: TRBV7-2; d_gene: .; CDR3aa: CASSPGGRYNEQFF
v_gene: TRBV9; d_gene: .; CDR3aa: CASSADLGTSEQYF
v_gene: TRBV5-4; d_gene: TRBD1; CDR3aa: CASRAQGAKETQYF
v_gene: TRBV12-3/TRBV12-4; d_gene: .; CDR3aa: CASSPPTEREKLFF
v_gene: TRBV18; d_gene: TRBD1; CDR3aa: CASSPQGVTDTQYF
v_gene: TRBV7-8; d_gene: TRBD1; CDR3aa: CASSQSEGAGGTEAFF
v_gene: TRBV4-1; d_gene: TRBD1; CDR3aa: CASSQGQGQTGELFF
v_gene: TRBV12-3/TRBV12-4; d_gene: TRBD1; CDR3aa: CASSPGQGEQYF
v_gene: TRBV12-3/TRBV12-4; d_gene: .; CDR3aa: CASSLMWVAEAFF
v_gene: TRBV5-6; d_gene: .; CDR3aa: CASSLFQGSIGYTF
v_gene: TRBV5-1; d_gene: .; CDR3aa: CASAGTDYGYTF
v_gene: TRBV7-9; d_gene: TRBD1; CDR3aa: CASSSGDRVAEKLFF
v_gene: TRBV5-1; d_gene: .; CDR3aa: CASSPSGVMEDTQYF
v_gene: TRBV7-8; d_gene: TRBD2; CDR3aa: CASSLRKGTSGSNEQFF
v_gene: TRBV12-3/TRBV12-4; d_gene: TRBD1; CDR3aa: CASSPGTGSTGELFF
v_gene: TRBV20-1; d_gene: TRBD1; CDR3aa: CSAGQGAVYGYTF
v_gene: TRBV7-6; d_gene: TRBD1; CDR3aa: CASSLWTGSTDTQYF
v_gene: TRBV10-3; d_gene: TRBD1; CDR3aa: CAISGDRGHEQYF
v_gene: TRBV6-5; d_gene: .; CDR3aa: CASSYSKVAVANYGYTF
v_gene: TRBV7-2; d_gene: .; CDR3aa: CASSIQSYGYTF
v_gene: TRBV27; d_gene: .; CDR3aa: CASSRGAIRTDTQYF
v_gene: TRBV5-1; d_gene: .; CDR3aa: CASSVIDLDNSPLHF
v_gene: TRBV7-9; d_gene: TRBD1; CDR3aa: CASSSGRQGPSPLHF
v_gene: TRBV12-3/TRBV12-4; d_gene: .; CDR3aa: CASSLIGVNQPQHF
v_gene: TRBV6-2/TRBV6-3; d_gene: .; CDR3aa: CASSYSGTDQPQHF
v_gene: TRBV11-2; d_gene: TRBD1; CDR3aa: CASSLSDRGLYEQYF
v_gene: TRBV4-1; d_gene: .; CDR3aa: CASSQVQGPETQYF
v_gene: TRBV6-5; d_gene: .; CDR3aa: CASSYSRRGGGGYTF
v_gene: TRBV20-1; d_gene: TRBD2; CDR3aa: CSLVSGGETQYF
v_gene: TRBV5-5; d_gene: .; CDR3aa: CASSSHPPGATNEKLFF
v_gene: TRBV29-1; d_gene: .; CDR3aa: CSVAGRGDLPNYGYTF
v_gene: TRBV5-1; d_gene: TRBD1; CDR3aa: CASSHQQTGSGTEAFF
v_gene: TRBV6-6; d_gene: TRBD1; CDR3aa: CASNFRPGTGGAYNEQFF
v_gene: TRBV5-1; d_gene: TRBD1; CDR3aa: CASSLMTGGPTEAFF